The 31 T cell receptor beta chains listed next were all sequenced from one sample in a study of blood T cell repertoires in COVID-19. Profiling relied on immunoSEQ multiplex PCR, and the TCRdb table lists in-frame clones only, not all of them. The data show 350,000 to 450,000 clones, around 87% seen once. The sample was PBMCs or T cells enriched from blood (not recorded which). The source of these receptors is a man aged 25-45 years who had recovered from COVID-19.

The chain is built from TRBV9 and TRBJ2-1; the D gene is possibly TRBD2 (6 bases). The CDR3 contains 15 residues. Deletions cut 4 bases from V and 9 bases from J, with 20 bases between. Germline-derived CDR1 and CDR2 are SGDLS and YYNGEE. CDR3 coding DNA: TGTGCCAGCAGCCCCCGGAGGGCAGGTCAGGCTGAGCAGTTCTTC. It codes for CASSPRRAGQAEQFF.

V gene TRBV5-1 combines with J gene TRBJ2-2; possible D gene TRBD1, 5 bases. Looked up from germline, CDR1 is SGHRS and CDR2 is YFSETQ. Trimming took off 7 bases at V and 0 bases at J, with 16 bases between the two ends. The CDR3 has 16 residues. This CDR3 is CASEVTPGSNTGELFF. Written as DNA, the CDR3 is TGCGCCAGCGAAGTGACTCCAGGGTCGAACACCGGGGAGCTGTTTTTT. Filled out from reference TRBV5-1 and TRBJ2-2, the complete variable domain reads KAGVTQTPRYLIKTRGQQVTLSCSPISGHRSVSWYQQTPGQGLQFLFEYFSETQRNKGNFPGRFSGRQFSNSRSEMNVSTLELGDSALYLCASEVTPGSNTGELFFGEGSRLTVL.

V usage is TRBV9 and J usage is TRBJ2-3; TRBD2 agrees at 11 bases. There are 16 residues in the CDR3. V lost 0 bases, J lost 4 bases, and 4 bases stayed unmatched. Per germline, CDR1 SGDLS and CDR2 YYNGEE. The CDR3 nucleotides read TGTGCCAGCAGCGTAGAGGTAGCGGGAGGGGCAGATACGCAGTATTTT. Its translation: CASSVEVAGGADTQYF.

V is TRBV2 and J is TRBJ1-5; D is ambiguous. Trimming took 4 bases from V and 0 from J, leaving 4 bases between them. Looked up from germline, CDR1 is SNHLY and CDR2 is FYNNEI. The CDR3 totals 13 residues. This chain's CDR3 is CASSANSNQPQHF. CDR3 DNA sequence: TGTGCCAGCAGTGCTAATAGCAATCAGCCCCAGCATTTT.

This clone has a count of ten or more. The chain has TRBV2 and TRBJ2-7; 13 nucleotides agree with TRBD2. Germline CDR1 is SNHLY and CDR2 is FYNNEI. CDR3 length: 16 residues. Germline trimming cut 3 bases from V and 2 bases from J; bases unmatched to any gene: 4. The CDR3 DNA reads TGTGCCAGCAGTGATTCGGGACTAGCGGGAACCTACGAGCAGTACTTC. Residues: CASSDSGLAGTYEQYF.

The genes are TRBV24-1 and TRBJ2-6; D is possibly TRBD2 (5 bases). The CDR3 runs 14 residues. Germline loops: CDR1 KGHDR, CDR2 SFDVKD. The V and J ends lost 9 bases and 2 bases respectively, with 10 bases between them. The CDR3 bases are TGTGCCACCTCCCTCGGGGCTGGGGCCAACGTCCTGACTTTC. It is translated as CATSLGAGANVLTF.

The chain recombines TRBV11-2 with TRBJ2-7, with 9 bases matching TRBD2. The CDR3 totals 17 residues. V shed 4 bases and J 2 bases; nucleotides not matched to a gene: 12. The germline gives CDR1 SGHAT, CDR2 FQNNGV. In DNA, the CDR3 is TGTGCCAGCAGCTCGACTAGCGGCCTAAGGGCACCCTACGAGCAGTACTTC. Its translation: CASSSTSGLRAPYEQYF.

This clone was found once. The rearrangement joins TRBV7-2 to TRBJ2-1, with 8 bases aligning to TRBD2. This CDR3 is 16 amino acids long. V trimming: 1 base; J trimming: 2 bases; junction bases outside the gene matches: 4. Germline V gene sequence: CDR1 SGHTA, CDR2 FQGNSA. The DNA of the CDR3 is TGTGCCAGCAGCTTAGAAGGACTAGCAGCCTACAATGAGCAGTTCTTC. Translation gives CASSLEGLAAYNEQFF.

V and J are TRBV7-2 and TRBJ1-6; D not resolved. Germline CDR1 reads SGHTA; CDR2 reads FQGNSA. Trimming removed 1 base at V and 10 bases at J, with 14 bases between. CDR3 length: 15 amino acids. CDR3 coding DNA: TGTGCCAGCAGCTTAGGAGTCCGGGTAAAGTCACCCCTCCACTTT. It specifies CASSLGVRVKSPLHF.

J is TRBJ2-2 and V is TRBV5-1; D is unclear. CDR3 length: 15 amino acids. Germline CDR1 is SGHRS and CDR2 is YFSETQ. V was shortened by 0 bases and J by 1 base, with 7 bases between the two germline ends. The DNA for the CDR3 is TGCGCCAGCAGCTTGGACAGTGAGAACACCGGGGAGCTGTTTTTT. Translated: CASSLDSENTGELFF.

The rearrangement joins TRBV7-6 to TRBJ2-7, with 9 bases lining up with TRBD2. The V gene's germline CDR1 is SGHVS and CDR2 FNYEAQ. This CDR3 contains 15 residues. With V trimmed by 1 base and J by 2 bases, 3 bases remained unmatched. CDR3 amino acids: CASSLDSGGAYEQYF. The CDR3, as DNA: TGTGCCAGCAGCTTAGATAGCGGGGGAGCCTACGAGCAGTACTTC.

CDR3 in amino acids: CASSPMAREQFF. The CDR3 nucleotides are TGTGCCAGCTCACCTATGGCCCGAGAGCAGTTCTTC. The genes are TRBV18 and TRBJ2-1, with unresolved D. The CDR3 has 12 amino acids. V gave up 3 bases and J gave up 10 bases, with 10 bases separating them. In germline, CDR1 is KGHSH, CDR2 LQKENI.

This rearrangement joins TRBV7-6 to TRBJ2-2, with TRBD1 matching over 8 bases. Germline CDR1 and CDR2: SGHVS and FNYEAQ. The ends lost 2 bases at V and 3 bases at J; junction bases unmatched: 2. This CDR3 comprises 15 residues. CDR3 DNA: TGTGCCAGCAGCTTAAGACAGGGGTACACCGGGGAGCTGTTTTTT. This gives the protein CASSLRQGYTGELFF.

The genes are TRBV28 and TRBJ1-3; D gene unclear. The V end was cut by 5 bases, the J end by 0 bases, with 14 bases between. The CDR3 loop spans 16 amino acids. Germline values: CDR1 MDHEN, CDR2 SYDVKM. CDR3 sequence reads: CASSLSRSSSGNTIYF. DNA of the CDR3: TGTGCCAGCAGTCTGTCACGGTCGTCCTCTGGAAACACCATATATTTT. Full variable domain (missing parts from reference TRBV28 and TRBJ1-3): DVKVTQSSRYLVKRTGEKVFLECVQDMDHENMFWYRQDPGLGLRLIYFSYDVKMKEKGDIPEGYSVSREKKERFSLILESASTNQTSMYLCASSLSRSSSGNTIYFGEGSWLTVV.

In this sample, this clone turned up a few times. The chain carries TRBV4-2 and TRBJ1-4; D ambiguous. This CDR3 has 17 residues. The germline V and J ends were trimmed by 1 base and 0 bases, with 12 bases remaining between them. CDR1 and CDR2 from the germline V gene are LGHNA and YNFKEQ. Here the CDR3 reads CASSQVESRATNEKLFF. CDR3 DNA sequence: TGTGCCAGCAGCCAAGTTGAATCGCGTGCAACTAATGAAAAACTGTTTTTT.

CDR3: CASSWNRGPETQYF. CDR3 nucleotides: TGTGCCAGCAGTTGGAACAGGGGCCCAGAGACCCAGTACTTC. The chain links TRBV6-5 to TRBJ2-5; TRBD1 matches 7 bases. V dropped 4 bases and J dropped 4; count of bases not matched to a gene: 6. The CDR3 is 14 amino acids. Germline-derived CDR1 and CDR2 are MNHEY and SVGAGI.

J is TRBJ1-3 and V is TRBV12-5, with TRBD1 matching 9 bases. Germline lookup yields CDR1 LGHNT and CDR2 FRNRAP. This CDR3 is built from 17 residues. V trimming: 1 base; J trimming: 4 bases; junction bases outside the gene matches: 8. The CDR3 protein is CASGLGTPGQGGNTIYF. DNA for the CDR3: TGTGCTAGTGGTTTGGGGACCCCGGGACAGGGAGGAAACACCATATATTTT.

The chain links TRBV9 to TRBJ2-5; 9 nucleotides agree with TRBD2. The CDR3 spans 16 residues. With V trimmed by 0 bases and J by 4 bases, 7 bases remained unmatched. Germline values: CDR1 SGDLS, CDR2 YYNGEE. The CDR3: CASSVGSLAGRETQYF. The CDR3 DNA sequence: TGTGCCAGCAGCGTAGGCAGCCTAGCGGGGCGAGAGACCCAGTACTTC. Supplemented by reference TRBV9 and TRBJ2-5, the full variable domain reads DSGVTQTPKHLITATGQRVTLRCSPRSGDLSVYWYQQSLDQGLQFLIQYYNGEERAKGNILERFSAQQFPDLHSELNLSSLELGDSALYFCASSVGSLAGRETQYFGPGTRLLVL.

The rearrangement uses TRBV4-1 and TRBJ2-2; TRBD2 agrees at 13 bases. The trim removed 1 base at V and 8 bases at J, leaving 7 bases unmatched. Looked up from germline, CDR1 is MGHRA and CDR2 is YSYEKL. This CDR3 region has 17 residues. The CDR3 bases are TGCGCCAGCAGCCAAGCCCGACTAGCGGGGGGCGAGGGGGAGCTGTTTTTT. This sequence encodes CASSQARLAGGEGELFF.

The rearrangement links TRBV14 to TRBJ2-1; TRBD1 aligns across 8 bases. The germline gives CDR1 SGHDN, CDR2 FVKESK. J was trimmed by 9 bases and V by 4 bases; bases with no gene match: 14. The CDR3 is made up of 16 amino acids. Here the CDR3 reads CASSPTYGTGPVEQFF. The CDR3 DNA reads TGTGCCAGCAGCCCCACGTACGGGACAGGTCCCGTTGAGCAGTTCTTC.

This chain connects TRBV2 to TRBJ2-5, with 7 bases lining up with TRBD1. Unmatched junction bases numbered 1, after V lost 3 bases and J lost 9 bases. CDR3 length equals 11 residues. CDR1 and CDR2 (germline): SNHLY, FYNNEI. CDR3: CASSEQGAQYF. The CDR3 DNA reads TGTGCCAGCAGTGAGCAGGGGGCCCAGTACTTC.

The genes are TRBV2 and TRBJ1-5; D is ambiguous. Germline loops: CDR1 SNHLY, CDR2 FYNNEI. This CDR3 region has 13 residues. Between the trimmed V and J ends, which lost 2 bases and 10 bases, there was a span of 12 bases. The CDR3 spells CASSELAGFPQHF. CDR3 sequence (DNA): TGTGCCAGCAGTGAACTCGCGGGTTTTCCCCAGCATTTT.

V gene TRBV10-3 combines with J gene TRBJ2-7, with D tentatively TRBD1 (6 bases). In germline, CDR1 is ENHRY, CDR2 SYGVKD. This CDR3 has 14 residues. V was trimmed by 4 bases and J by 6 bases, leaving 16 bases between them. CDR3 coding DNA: TGTGCCATCAGTGGAATAAGGGTAGGGGGCGAGCAGTACTTC. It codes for CAISGIRVGGEQYF.

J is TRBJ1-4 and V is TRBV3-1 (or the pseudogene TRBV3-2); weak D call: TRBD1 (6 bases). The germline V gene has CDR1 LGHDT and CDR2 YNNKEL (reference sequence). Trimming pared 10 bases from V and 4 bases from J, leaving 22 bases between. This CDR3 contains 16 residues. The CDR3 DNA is TGTGCCACTTCAAAGGGGTCGGGGGGCAATAATGAAAAACTGTTTTTT. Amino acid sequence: CATSKGSGGNNEKLFF.

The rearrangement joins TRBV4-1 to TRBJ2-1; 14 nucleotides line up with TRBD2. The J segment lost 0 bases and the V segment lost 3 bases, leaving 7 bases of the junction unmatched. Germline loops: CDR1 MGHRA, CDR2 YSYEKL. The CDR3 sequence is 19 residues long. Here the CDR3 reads CASSHEVGTSGSSYNEQFF. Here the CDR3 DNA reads TGCGCCAGCAGCCACGAGGTCGGGACTAGCGGGAGCTCCTACAATGAGCAGTTCTTC.

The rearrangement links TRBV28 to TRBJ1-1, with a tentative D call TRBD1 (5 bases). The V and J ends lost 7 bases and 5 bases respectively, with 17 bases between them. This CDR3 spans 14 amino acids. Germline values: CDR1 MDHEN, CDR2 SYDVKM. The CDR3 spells CASTLGGARTEAFF. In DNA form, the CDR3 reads TGTGCCAGCACCTTGGGAGGGGCGAGGACTGAAGCTTTCTTT.

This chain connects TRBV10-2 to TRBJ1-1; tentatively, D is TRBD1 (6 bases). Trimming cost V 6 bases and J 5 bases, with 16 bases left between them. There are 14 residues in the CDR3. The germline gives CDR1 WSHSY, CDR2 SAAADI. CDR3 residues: CASRAVTGGTEAFF. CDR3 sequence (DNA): TGCGCCAGCAGGGCCGTGACAGGTGGGACTGAAGCTTTCTTT.

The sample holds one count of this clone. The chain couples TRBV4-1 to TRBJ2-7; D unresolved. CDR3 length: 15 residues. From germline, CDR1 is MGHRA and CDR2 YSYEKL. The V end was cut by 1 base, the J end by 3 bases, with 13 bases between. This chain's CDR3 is CASSQVQEERYEQYF. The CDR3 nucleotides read TGCGCCAGCAGCCAAGTCCAGGAAGAACGCTACGAGCAGTACTTC.

This chain's CDR3 is CASSDGTAPSILHF. DNA of the CDR3: TGCGCCAGCAGCGATGGGACAGCCCCTTCAATCTTACATTTT. The V and J genes are TRBV5-1 and TRBJ1-5, with 7 bases that match TRBD1. The V gene end was trimmed by 4 bases and the J gene end by 16 bases; junction bases not matched to a gene: 17. CDR1 is SGHRS and CDR2 is YFSETQ in the germline V gene. The CDR3 contains 14 residues.

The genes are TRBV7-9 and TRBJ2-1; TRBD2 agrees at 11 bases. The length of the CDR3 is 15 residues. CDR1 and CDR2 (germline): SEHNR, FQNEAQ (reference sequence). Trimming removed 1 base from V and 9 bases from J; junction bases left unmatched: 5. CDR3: CASSLGLAGSGEQFF. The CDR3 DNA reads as TGTGCCAGCAGCTTAGGACTAGCGGGATCTGGTGAGCAGTTCTTC.

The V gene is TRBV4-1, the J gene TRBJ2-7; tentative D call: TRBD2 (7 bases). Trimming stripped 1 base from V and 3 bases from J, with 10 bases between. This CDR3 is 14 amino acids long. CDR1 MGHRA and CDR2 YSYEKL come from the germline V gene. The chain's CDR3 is CASSQGEGDYEQYF. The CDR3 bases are TGCGCCAGCAGCCAAGGGGAGGGGGACTACGAGCAGTACTTC.